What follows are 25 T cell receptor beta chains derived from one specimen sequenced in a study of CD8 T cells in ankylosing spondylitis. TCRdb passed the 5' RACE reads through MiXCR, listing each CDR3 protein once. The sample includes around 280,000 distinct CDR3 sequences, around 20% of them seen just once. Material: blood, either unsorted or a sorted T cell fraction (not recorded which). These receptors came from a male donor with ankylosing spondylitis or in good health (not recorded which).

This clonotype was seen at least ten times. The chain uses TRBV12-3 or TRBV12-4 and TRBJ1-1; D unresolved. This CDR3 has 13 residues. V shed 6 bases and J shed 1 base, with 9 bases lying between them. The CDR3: CASSLTGNTEAFF. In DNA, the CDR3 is TGTGCCAGCAGCTTAACGGGGAACACTGAAGCTTTCTTT.

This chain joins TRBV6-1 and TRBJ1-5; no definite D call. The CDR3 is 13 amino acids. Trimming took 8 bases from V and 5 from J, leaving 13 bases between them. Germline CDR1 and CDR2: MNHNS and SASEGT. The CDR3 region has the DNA TGTGCCAGCGGGCCGACCCCCCATCAGCCCCAGCATTTT. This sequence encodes CASGPTPHQPQHF.

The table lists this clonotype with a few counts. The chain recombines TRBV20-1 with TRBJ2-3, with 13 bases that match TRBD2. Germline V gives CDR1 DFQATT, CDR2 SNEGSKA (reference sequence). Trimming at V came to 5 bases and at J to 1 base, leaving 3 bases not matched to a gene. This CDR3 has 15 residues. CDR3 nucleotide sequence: TGCAGTGCTGGGACTAGCGGGATTCGCACAGATACGCAGTATTTT. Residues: CSAGTSGIRTDTQYF.

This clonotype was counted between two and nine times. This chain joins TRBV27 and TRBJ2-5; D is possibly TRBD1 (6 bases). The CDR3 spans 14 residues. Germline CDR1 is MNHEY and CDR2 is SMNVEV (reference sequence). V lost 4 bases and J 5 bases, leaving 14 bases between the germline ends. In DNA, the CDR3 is TGTGCCAGCAGTTCACAGGGTTATGGGGAGACCCAGTACTTC. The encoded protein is CASSSQGYGETQYF.

Written as DNA, the CDR3 is TGTGCCAGCAGGGTCAGGGGGTCCGGTGGAAACACCATATATTTT. This gives the protein CASRVRGSGGNTIYF. The chain combines TRBV27 with TRBJ1-3, with 7 nucleotides matching TRBD1. Germline V gene sequence: CDR1 MNHEY, CDR2 SMNVEV (reference sequence). This CDR3 has 15 residues. After removal of 6 bases from V and 3 bases from J, the junction contained 8 bases not matched to a gene.

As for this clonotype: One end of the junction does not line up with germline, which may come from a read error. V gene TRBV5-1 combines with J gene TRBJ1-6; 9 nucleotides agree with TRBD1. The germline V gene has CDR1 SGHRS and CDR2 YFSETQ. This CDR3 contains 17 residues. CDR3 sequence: CASLHHFRDRDCSPLYF. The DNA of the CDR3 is TGCGCCAGTCTGCATCATTTCCGGGACAGGGATTGCTCACCCCTCTACTTT.

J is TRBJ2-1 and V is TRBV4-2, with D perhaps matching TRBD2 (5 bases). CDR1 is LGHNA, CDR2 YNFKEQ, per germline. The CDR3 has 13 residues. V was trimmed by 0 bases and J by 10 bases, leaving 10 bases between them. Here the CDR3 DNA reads TGTGCCAGCAGCCAAGATGATAGGGAGGAGCAGTTCTTC. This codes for CASSQDDREEQFF.

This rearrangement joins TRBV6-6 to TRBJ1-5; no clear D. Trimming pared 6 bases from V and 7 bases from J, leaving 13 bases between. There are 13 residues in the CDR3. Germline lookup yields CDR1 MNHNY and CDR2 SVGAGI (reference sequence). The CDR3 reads CASSPGPFQPQHF. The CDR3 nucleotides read TGTGCCAGCAGCCCGGGCCCCTTCCAGCCCCAGCATTTT.

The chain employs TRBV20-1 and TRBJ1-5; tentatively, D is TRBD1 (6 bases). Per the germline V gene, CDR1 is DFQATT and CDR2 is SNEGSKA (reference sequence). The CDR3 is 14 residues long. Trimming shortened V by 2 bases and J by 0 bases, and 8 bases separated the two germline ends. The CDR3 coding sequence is TGCAGTGCTAGATTACAGGGTAGCAATCAGCCCCAGCATTTT. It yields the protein CSARLQGSNQPQHF.

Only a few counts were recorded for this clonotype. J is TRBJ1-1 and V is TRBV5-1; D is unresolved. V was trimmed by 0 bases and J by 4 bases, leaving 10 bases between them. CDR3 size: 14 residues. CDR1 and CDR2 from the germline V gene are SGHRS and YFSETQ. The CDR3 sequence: CASSLGHGLTEAFF. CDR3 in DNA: TGCGCCAGCAGCTTGGGCCACGGGCTCACTGAAGCTTTCTTT.

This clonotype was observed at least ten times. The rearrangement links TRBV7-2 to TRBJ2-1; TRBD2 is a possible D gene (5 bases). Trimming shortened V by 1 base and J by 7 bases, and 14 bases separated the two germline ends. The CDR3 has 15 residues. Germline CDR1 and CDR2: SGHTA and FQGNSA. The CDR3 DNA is TGTGCCAGCAGCTTAGGGATCGGGGTGGGGAATGAGCAGTTCTTC. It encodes CASSLGIGVGNEQFF.

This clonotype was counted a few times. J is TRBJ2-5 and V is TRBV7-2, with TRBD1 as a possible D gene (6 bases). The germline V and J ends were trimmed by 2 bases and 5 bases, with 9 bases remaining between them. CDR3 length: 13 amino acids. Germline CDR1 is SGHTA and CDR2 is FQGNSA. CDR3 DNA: TGTGCCAGCAGCTTAACAGGGAGCGAGACCCAGTACTTC. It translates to CASSLTGSETQYF.

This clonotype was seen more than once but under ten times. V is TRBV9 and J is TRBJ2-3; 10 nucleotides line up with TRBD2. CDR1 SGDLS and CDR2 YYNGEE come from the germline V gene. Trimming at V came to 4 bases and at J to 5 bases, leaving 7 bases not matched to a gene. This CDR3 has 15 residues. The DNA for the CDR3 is TGTGCCAGCAGCCCTGGGGCTAGCGGGAGAGATACGCAGTATTTT. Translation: CASSPGASGRDTQYF.

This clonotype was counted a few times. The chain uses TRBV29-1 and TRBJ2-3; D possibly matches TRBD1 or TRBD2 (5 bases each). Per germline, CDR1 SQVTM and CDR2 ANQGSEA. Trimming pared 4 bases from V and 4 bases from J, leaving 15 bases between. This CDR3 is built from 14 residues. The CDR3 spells CSVGAQGPADTQYF. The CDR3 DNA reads TGCAGCGTTGGGGCCCAGGGACCAGCAGATACGCAGTATTTT.

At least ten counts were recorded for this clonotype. In DNA, the CDR3 is TGTGCCAGCAGATCAGGGGCCACTAATGAAAAACTGTTTTTT. Translated, it gives CASRSGATNEKLFF. The rearrangement links TRBV12-3 or TRBV12-4 to TRBJ1-4; weak D call: TRBD1 (6 bases). CDR3 size: 14 residues. V was trimmed by 6 bases and J by 2 bases, leaving 10 bases between them.

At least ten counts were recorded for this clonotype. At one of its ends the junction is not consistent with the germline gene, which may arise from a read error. CDR3 region: CASSSDGTRAF. The CDR3 region has the DNA TGTGCCAGCAGCTCCGACGGGACTCGGGCCTTC. The rearrangement links TRBV12-3 or TRBV12-4 to TRBJ1-2; tentatively, D is TRBD1 (5 bases). CDR3 length equals 11 residues.

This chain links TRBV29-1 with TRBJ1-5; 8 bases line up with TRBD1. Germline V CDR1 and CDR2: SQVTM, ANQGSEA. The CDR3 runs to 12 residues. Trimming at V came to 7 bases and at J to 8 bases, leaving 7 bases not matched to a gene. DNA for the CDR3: TGCAGCGCCGGGACAGGAGGCGAGCCCCAGCATTTT. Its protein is CSAGTGGEPQHF. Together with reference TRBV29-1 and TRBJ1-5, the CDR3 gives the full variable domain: SAVISQKPSRDICQRGTSLTIQCQVDSQVTMMFWYRQQPGQSLTLIATANQGSEATYESGFVIDKFPISRPNLTFSTLTVSNMSPEDSSIYLCSAGTGGEPQHFGDGTRLSIL.

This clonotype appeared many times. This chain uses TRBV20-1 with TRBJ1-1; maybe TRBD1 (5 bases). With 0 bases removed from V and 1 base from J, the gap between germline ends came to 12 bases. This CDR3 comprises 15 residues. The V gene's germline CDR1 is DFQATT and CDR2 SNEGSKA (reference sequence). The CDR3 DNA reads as TGCAGTGCTAGAGATATGGGGGTTGAGAACACTGAAGCTTTCTTT. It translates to CSARDMGVENTEAFF.

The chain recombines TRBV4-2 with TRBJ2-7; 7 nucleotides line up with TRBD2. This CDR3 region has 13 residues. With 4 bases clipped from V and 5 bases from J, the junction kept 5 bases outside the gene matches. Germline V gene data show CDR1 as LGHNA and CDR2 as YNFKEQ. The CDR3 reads CASSPGGSNEQYV. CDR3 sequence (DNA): TGTGCCAGCAGCCCGGGCGGGAGCAACGAGCAGTACGTC.

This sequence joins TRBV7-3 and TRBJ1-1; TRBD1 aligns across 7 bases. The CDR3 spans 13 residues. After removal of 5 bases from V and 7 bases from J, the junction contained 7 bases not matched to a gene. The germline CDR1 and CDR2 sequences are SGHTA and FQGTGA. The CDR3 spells CASSLGQRGEAFF. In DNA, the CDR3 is TGTGCCAGCAGCCTGGGACAGAGGGGTGAAGCTTTCTTT.

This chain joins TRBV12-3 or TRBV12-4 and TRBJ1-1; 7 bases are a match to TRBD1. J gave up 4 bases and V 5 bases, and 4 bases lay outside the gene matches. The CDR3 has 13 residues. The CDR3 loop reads CASSPHRGTEAFF. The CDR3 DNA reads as TGTGCCAGCAGTCCGCACAGGGGCACTGAAGCTTTCTTT.

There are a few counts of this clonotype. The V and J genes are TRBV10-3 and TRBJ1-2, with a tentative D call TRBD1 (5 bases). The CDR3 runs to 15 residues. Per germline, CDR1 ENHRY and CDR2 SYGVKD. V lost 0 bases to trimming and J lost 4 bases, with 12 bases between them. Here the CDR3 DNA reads TGTGCCATCAGTGAGTCGGAGGGGTTCGGCTATGGCTACACCTTC. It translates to CAISESEGFGYGYTF.

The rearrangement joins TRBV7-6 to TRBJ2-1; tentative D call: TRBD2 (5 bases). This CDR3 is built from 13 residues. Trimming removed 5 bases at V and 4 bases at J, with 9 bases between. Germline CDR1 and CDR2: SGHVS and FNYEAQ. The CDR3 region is CASSESGYNEQFF. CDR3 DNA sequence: TGTGCCAGCAGCGAGAGCGGATACAATGAGCAGTTCTTC.

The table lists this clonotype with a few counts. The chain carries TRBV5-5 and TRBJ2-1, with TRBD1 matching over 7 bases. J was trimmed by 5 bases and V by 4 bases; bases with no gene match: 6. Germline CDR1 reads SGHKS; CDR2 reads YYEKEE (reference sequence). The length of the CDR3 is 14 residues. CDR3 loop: CASSAGTAHNEQFF. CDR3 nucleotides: TGTGCCAGCAGCGCCGGGACAGCCCACAATGAGCAGTTCTTC.

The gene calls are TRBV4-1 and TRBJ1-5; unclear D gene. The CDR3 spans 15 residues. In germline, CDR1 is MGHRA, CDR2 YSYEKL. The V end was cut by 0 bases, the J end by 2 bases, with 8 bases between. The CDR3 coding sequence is TGCGCCAGCAGCCAAGATTGGCTCGGCAATCAGCCCCAGCATTTT. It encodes CASSQDWLGNQPQHF.